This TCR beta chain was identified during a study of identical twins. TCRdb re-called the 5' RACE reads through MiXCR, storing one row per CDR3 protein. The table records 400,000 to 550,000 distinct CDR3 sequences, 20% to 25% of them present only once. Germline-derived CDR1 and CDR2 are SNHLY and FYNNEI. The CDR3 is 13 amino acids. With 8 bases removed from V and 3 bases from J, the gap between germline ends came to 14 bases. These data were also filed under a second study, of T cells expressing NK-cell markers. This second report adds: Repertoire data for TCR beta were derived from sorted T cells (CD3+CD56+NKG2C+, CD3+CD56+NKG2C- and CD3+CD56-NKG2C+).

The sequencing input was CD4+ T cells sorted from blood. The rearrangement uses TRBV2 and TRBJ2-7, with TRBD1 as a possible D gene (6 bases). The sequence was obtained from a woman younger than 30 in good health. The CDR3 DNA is TGTGCCAGCCTTTACAGGGAAGGCTACGAGCAGTACTTC. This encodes CASLYREGYEQYF.